Listed here is a single T cell receptor (beta chain). This entry belongs to a study of CD8+CD57+ T cells in acquired aplastic anemia. Looking at the study overall: Sorted CD4+ and CD8+ cell DNA averaged 3.2 ug.

CD8+CD57+ cell expansion had been shown by flow cytometry in patients chosen for sequencing. The germline V gene has CDR1 LNHDA and CDR2 SQIVND (reference sequence). With 3 bases removed from V and 5 bases from J, the gap between germline ends came to 10 bases. CDR3 length equals 14 residues. CDR3 and TCR beta VDJ profiling relied on genomic DNA as the template. TCRdb called the reads again in MiXCR, with one record for every CDR3 protein. The table has 170,000 or so distinct CDR3 sequences, less than 65% seen once. Input material: sorted CD4+, CD8+, or CD8+CD57+ T cells (not recorded which) from PBMCs. The sequence was collected from a human donor with aplastic anemia. V and J are TRBV19 and TRBJ2-2; D is perhaps TRBD1 (6 bases). CDR3 in amino acids: CASSIGQGTGELFF. The CDR3 nucleotides are TGTGCCAGTAGTATTGGGCAGGGGACCGGGGAGCTGTTTTTT.